This T cell receptor beta chain was obtained from a study of blood T cell repertoires in COVID-19. The CDR3 is 15 amino acids. The germline V and J ends were trimmed by 2 bases and 2 bases, with 13 bases remaining between them. From germline, CDR1 is MNHEY and CDR2 SVGEGT. Method: immunoSEQ multiplex PCR; TCRdb's copy keeps in-frame clones and lacks some. Among over 90,000 clones listed, almost 90% were seen once. The genes are TRBV6-2 or TRBV6-3 and TRBJ2-7; D ambiguous. The clonotype originates from a human donor in a cohort sampled during active COVID-19. Input material: peripheral blood. For the CDR3, the DNA is TGTGCCAGCAGTTACGCCGCGGCAGCCACCTACGAGCAGTACTTC. This codes for CASSYAAAATYEQYF.